This T cell receptor beta chain was recorded in a study of T cells in Graves' hyperthyroidism and ophthalmopathy. Study-wide points: Researchers report that a 13 V-J model separated ophthalmopathy from stable hyperthyroidism.

The sample holds many counts of this clonotype. Its specificity is not known. From RNA transcripts, TCR beta CDR3 regions were amplified. First-round RT-PCR with HTBI primers amplified the TCR CDR3 region. TCRdb ran MiXCR on the multiplex PCR reads and lists one entry per CDR3 protein. The repertoire includes fewer than 650,000 distinct CDR3 sequences, around 14% of them detected once, and 7.1% sits in the top ten. Among ophthalmopathy patients, the Clinical Activity Score reached at least 3, the NOSPECS grade reached at least 4, and duration remained under 3 months. Clinical symptoms, serum thyroxine and TRAb, thyroid ultrasound and orbital computed tomography together formed the diagnostic basis. The specimen was blood. This receptor was identified in a woman under 30 with Graves' ophthalmopathy.

CDR3 in DNA: TGTGCCAGCAGCATAGCCCTGGGAGCCTACGCCGAGCAGTACTTC. Translated: CASSIALGAYAEQYF. The J gene is TRBJ2-7, the V gene TRBV5-5, with a possible D match to TRBD2 (5 bases). V was trimmed by 4 bases and J by 6 bases, leaving 20 bases between them. CDR1 is SGHKS and CDR2 is YYEKEE in the germline V gene (reference sequence). This CDR3 has 15 amino acids.